This TCR beta chain stems from a study of tumor and adjacent non-tumor tissue in lung cancer (dated by TCRdb to the late 2010s). For the wider study: Patients with adenocarcinoma (about twelve), squamous cell carcinoma (2) and small cell lung cancer (1) were included in the cohort. Sequencing produced more than 100,000,000 productive TCRbeta reads in total, an average of about 4.17 million reads per sample. For each patient, one tumor sample and one normal lung sample were taken, giving a few dozen paired specimens that underwent TCRbeta CDR3 sequencing. The approximately 15 patients were aged about 30 to 76 years, included roughly ten men and 5 women, and had TNM stage I to III disease. The study compared bulk TCRbeta repertoires between lung tumor tissue and matched distant non-tumor lung tissue from fewer than 19 lung cancer patients. The paper's findings and limits, for the study overall: A significantly larger cumulative share of the repertoire was made up by the top 100 clones in normal lung than in tumor tissue. With only about 14 patients in the cohort, the authors noted that larger samples and more detailed clinical data are needed. The methods do not name the sequencing platform or mention unique molecular identifiers. Tumor tissue showed significantly higher TCR diversity (inverse Simpson) than normal lung tissue, at about 400 vs 150 (P = 0.0075, Mann-Whitney U test). Peripheral blood was not sequenced, so blood TCRbeta repertoires in these lung cancer patients were not examined. Significantly higher TCR diversity was found in younger patients, and higher tumor TCR diversity was associated with shorter overall and disease-free survival.

Based on the germline V gene (reference sequence), the CDR1 and CDR2 sequences are SGHNT and YYREEE. The CDR3 starts with the cysteine, ends with the phenylalanine, and has 14 residues. The read is trimmed to its CDR3 DNA, 42 bases read in frame from base 1. Trimming removed 0 bases from V and 5 bases from J, leaving 11 bases between the germline ends. On this clonotype itself: The specificity of this receptor is unknown. No much larger clonotype is one base removed from it; base qualities were not supplied.

Receptor amplification or capture employed multiplex PCR. Sequencing took place on an Illumina HiSeq 2500. TCRbeta libraries were built by three rounds of nested PCR using primers (Table S4), following protocols modified from ARM-PCR. Before sequencing, PCR products of 200-500 bp were excised from the gel and purified with the QIAquick gel extraction kit. The study's processing was this. Trimmomatic was used to clean the reads, FLASH merged the cleaned reads into complete CDR3 sequences, and MiTCR assigned the sequences to V(D)J germline segments. VDJtools was used to compute clonal diversity as the inverse Simpson's index. In-frame sequences lacking a premature stop codon were counted as productive reads. TCRdb ran its own pipeline on the public reads, namely fastp trimming at Q25 and MiXCR clone calling, and kept in-frame beta chains. A single entry per CDR3 protein holds the most common genes and DNA from its merged rows. None of the V and J calls come from the authors' own analysis; TCRdb made them. This sample has 200,000 or so distinct CDR3 sequences in its table, and less than 80% of those were observed once. The ten top clones hold roughly a quarter of the sample.

RNA was isolated from bulk unsorted tissue, and RNA quality was assessed with a NanoDrop ND-1000 and an Agilent 2100. All donors had newly diagnosed lung cancer, had not received prior chemotherapy, and were admitted for thoracic surgery in China between August and November 2014. Anyone who had undergone radiotherapy or chemotherapy before, or who had another cancer at the same time, was left out of the study. Pieces of surgical tissue measuring roughly 1-2 cm3 were kept in RNAlater solution and stored at -80 degrees C until use. Sample: lung tumor tissue. Recombination linked TRBV5-4 to TRBJ2-5, with the D gene not clear enough to name. The receptor was isolated from a man aged 55-75 years with non-small cell lung cancer. The CDR3 region has the sequence CASSLAAARETQYF. The DNA sequence is TGTGCCAGCAGCTTGGCGGCAGCCCGGGAGACCCAGTACTTC.